This T cell receptor beta chain was sequenced for a study of identical twins' blood T cells. The V end lost 0 bases, the J end lost 2 bases, and 7 bases lay between the germline ends. The CDR3 sequence is 13 residues long. Per the germline V gene, CDR1 is DFQATT and CDR2 is SNEGSKA (reference sequence). In regard to this clonotype: Being one base from a much bigger clone, this may be a read error.

TCRdb itself ran the 5' RACE reads through MiXCR, one entry per CDR3 protein. The sample carries 300,000 to 400,000 distinct CDR3 sequences, about 28% recorded once. The V call is TRBV20-1, the J call TRBJ1-2, with D unresolved. Sequenced sample: PBMCs. The clonotype comes from a woman aged 18-49 years in good health. CDR3 nucleotides: TGCAGTGCTAGAGATCAGTGGAACTATGGCTACACCTTC. As protein: CSARDQWNYGYTF.